This TCR beta chain derives from a study of early T cells in non-severe SARS-CoV-2 infection. Findings and limits, study-wide: In VDJdb matching, anti-spike CD8 responses were favored while private and CD4 specificities went missing.

V was trimmed by 3 bases and J by 5 bases, leaving 13 bases between them. This CDR3 has 14 residues. CDR1 is MDHEN and CDR2 is SYDVKM in the germline V gene. At least ten counts were recorded for this clonotype. Its antigen remains unidentified. Each cDNA molecule carried a unique molecular identifier. TCRdb passed the 5' RACE reads through MiXCR, listing each CDR3 protein once. The sample consists of about 27,000 distinct CDR3 sequences, around 5.5% of them appearing once. The V gene is TRBV28, the J gene TRBJ1-2; D perhaps matches TRBD1 (5 bases). The sequence was obtained from an adult who was a healthcare worker with PCR-confirmed SARS-CoV-2 infection or an uninfected control (not recorded which). Specimen: whole blood. CDR3 amino acids: CASSLVAGGYGYTF. The CDR3 nucleotides are TGTGCCAGCAGTTTGGTGGCCGGGGGATATGGCTACACCTTC.